The 28 T cell receptor beta chains below come from one sample, sequenced in a study of blood T cell repertoires in COVID-19. Clones were sequenced by immunoSEQ multiplex PCR, and TCRdb holds only the in-frame ones, with some missing. The table shows 150,000 to 200,000 clones, with 86% occurring only once. Source material: peripheral blood. The receptor source for this set is a woman aged 70 to 79 with acute or convalescent COVID-19.

The chain combines TRBV30 with TRBJ1-5, with 7 bases that match TRBD1. CDR3 size: 14 residues. Germline loops: CDR1 GTSNPN, CDR2 SVGIG (reference sequence). With 0 bases clipped from V and 3 bases from J, the junction kept 2 bases outside the gene matches. The chain's CDR3 is CAWSVGTVNQPQHF. The CDR3 coding sequence is TGTGCCTGGAGTGTAGGGACAGTCAATCAGCCCCAGCATTTT.

This sequence joins TRBV5-1 and TRBJ2-3; TRBD1 aligns across 7 bases. The length of the CDR3 is 14 residues. Germline CDR1 and CDR2: SGHRS and YFSETQ. V was clipped by 2 bases and J by 4 bases; unmatched bases: 4. CDR3 sequence (DNA): TGCGCCAGCAGCTTAGGACAGGCCGCAGATACGCAGTATTTT. Translating it yields CASSLGQAADTQYF.

The gene calls are TRBV2 and TRBJ1-5, with a tentative D call TRBD1 (6 bases). Between the trimmed V and J ends, which lost 3 bases and 0 bases, there was a span of 24 bases. This CDR3 is 20 amino acids long. Germline V gene lookup returns CDR1 SNHLY and CDR2 FYNNEI. CDR3 bases: TGTGCCAGCAGTGACCATGCCGGGACACCGAAAACAGATAGCAATCAGCCCCAGCATTTT. It codes for CASSDHAGTPKTDSNQPQHF.

The chain joins TRBV18 to TRBJ1-2; D might be TRBD1 (5 bases). CDR1 is KGHSH and CDR2 is LQKENI in the germline V gene. Trimming removed 3 bases at V and 3 bases at J, with 14 bases between. The CDR3 runs 15 residues. Here the CDR3 reads CASSPTGGGDYGYTF. CDR3 DNA sequence: TGTGCCAGCTCACCGACGGGAGGAGGGGACTATGGCTACACCTTC.

The V and J genes are TRBV6-1 and TRBJ1-2; D is ambiguous. The CDR3 contains 14 residues. The germline V and J ends were trimmed by 0 bases and 10 bases, with 15 bases remaining between them. Per the germline V gene, CDR1 is MNHNS and CDR2 is SASEGT. CDR3 sequence: CASSEAHVLNYYTF. CDR3 nucleotides: TGTGCCAGCAGTGAAGCCCATGTCCTCAACTACTACACCTTC.

This clone came up once. The J gene is TRBJ1-3, the V gene TRBV30; D not resolved. Deletions cut 3 bases from V and 3 bases from J, with 18 bases between. The CDR3 has 16 amino acids. CDR1 is GTSNPN, CDR2 SVGIG, per germline (reference sequence). CDR3 nucleotide sequence: TGTGCCTGGAGCGCAGGATGGGCGGGAGGTGGAAACACCATATATTTT. The encoded protein is CAWSAGWAGGGNTIYF.

This sequence joins TRBV5-1 and TRBJ1-1; D is possibly TRBD1 (5 bases). CDR1 is SGHRS, CDR2 YFSETQ, per germline. The CDR3 is 20 residues long. Trimming removed 4 bases at V and 5 bases at J, with 33 bases between. CDR3 residues: CASSPNPLRQGLDGKTEAFF. CDR3 DNA sequence: TGCGCCAGCAGCCCCAATCCCCTTCGCCAGGGTCTTGATGGAAAGACTGAAGCTTTCTTT.

The genes are TRBV19 and TRBJ2-5; tentative D call: TRBD1 (6 bases). The V gene lost 6 bases and the J gene lost 7 bases, with 18 bases spanning the gap. The length of the CDR3 is 14 residues. Germline V gene lookup returns CDR1 LNHDA and CDR2 SQIVND (reference sequence). CDR3 region: CASSEEQGVMTQYF. Written as DNA, the CDR3 is TGTGCCAGTAGCGAGGAACAGGGAGTCATGACCCAGTACTTC.

The CDR3 spells CASSQRGDSPLHF. Written as DNA, the CDR3 is TGTGCCAGCAGCCAACGGGGGGACTCACCCCTCCACTTT. This chain connects TRBV3-1 (or the pseudogene TRBV3-2) to TRBJ1-6; D is perhaps TRBD1 (5 bases). The CDR3 length is 13 residues. V was shortened by 2 bases and J by 10 bases, with 9 bases between the two germline ends. CDR1 and CDR2 from the germline V gene are LGHDT and YNNKEL (reference sequence).

The chain uses TRBV9 and TRBJ2-2, with a weak D call TRBD1 (5 bases). The CDR3 is made up of 15 amino acids. The germline V and J ends were trimmed by 3 bases and 6 bases, with 15 bases remaining between them. CDR1 SGDLS and CDR2 YYNGEE come from the germline V gene. CDR3 nucleotides: TGTGCCAGCAGCGGACTCCAGGGTAGTTCCGGGGAGCTGTTTTTT. It translates to CASSGLQGSSGELFF.

Only one count was recorded for this clone. This chain connects TRBV27 to TRBJ2-1; TRBD1 aligns across 7 bases. CDR3 length equals 14 residues. V dropped 5 bases and J dropped 7; count of bases not matched to a gene: 8. Germline V gene data show CDR1 as MNHEY and CDR2 as SMNVEV (reference sequence). CDR3 nucleotides: TGTGCCAGCAGTCTAGGGGGCAGGGCAAATGAGCAGTTCTTC. Its translation: CASSLGGRANEQFF.

DNA of the CDR3: TGTGCCTGGAGCCAGAACCAGAATTCACCCCTCCACTTT. Its protein is CAWSQNQNSPLHF. The chain has TRBV30 and TRBJ1-6; no clear D gene. The ends were cut back, 3 bases at V and 7 bases at J, with 10 bases in the middle. The germline V gene has CDR1 GTSNPN and CDR2 SVGIG (reference sequence). CDR3 length: 13 residues.

In this sample, this clone turned up once. V usage is TRBV3-1 (or the pseudogene TRBV3-2) and J usage is TRBJ1-6; no definite D call. Per the germline V gene, CDR1 is LGHDT and CDR2 is YNNKEL (reference sequence). The CDR3 runs to 16 residues. The V and J ends lost 3 bases and 6 bases respectively, with 15 bases between them. Here the CDR3 reads CASSQGWSIRNSPLHF. The CDR3 DNA sequence: TGTGCCAGCAGCCAGGGCTGGTCTATCCGTAATTCACCCCTCCACTTT.

The V call is TRBV28, the J call TRBJ1-4; possible D gene TRBD1, 5 bases. The V end lost 7 bases, the J end lost 3 bases, and 15 bases lay between the germline ends. Germline assignment: CDR1 MDHEN and CDR2 SYDVKM. The CDR3 loop spans 15 amino acids. The chain's CDR3 is CASTFLGDSNEKLFF. In DNA form, the CDR3 reads TGTGCCAGCACCTTCCTGGGGGACTCTAATGAAAAACTGTTTTTT. Full variable domain (remainder filled in from reference TRBV28 and TRBJ1-4): DVKVTQSSRYLVKRTGEKVFLECVQDMDHENMFWYRQDPGLGLRLIYFSYDVKMKEKGDIPEGYSVSREKKERFSLILESASTNQTSMYLCASTFLGDSNEKLFFGSGTQLSVL.

The chain is built from TRBV11-2 and TRBJ1-5; 10 bases are a match to TRBD1. CDR1 and CDR2 (germline): SGHAT, FQNNGV. The trim removed 3 bases at V and 6 bases at J, leaving 5 bases unmatched. This CDR3 comprises 15 residues. The DNA for the CDR3 is TGTGCCAGCAGCTTGGAGACAGGGGGCACTCAGCCCCAGCATTTT. Translating it yields CASSLETGGTQPQHF.

The chain uses TRBV28 and TRBJ2-3; 8 bases fit TRBD2. The trim removed 5 bases at V and 8 bases at J, leaving 6 bases unmatched. The length of the CDR3 is 13 residues. Germline V gene sequence: CDR1 MDHEN, CDR2 SYDVKM. As DNA, the CDR3 is TGTGCCAGCAGTCCAGGGACTAGTATTACGCAGTATTTT. Protein sequence: CASSPGTSITQYF.

This clone was recorded only once. The chain carries TRBV18 and TRBJ1-2, with D perhaps TRBD1 (6 bases). V shed 3 bases and J shed 5 bases, with 13 bases lying between them. The CDR3 contains 14 residues. Germline V lookup: CDR1 KGHSH, CDR2 LQKENI. The CDR3 nucleotides read TGTGCCAGCTCACCGCAGGGGCAGGGATATGGCTACACCTTC. Encoded protein: CASSPQGQGYGYTF. Using reference TRBV18 and TRBJ1-2 for the parts outside the CDR3, the full variable domain is NAGVMQNPRHLVRRRGQEARLRCSPMKGHSHVYWYRQLPEEGLKFMVYLQKENIIDESGMPKERFSAEFPKEGPSILRIQQVVRGDSAAYFCASSPQGQGYGYTFGSGTRLTVV.

The rearrangement uses TRBV3-1 (or the pseudogene TRBV3-2) and TRBJ1-3; no clear D gene. CDR3 length: 14 residues. The germline CDR1 and CDR2 sequences are LGHDT and YNNKEL (reference sequence). V was cut by 1 base and J by 8 bases, with 12 bases left in between. CDR3 amino acids: CASSQGGPGYTIYF. The DNA for the CDR3 is TGTGCCAGCAGCCAAGGCGGCCCCGGGTACACCATATATTTT.

The chain uses TRBV3-1 (or the pseudogene TRBV3-2) and TRBJ2-6, with 9 positions matching TRBD1. The J segment lost 0 bases and the V segment lost 5 bases, leaving 5 bases of the junction unmatched. The CDR3 runs to 17 residues. Germline CDR1 LGHDT, CDR2 YNNKEL (reference sequence). CDR3 sequence (DNA): TGTGCCAGCAGCAAGGGGGACAGGGTCTCTGGGGCCAACGTCCTGACTTTC. Its translation: CASSKGDRVSGANVLTF.

The gene calls are TRBV5-1 and TRBJ2-1; 8 positions match TRBD1. Unmatched junction bases numbered 5, after V lost 3 bases and J lost 6 bases. The germline CDR1 and CDR2 sequences are SGHRS and YFSETQ. CDR3 length equals 14 residues. In DNA form, the CDR3 reads TGCGCCAGCAGCTCGGGACAGGTTCGCAATGAGCAGTTCTTC. Translated, it gives CASSSGQVRNEQFF.

The rearrangement uses TRBV6-2 or TRBV6-3 and TRBJ2-1, with 7 bases matching TRBD1. Germline V lookup: CDR1 MNHEY, CDR2 SVGEGT. The junction had 4 bases not matched to a gene; V was cut back by 5 bases and J by 0 bases. This CDR3 is 15 amino acids long. CDR3 coding DNA: TGTGCCAGCAGTCCGAGACAGGGCTCCTACAATGAGCAGTTCTTC. It encodes CASSPRQGSYNEQFF.

The rearrangement uses TRBV29-1 and TRBJ1-1; 10 bases fit TRBD1. The CDR3 runs to 15 residues. CDR1 SQVTM and CDR2 ANQGSEA come from the germline V gene. V was clipped by 7 bases and J by 3 bases; unmatched bases: 11. CDR3 region: CSAMKSGTGDTEAFF. The CDR3, as DNA: TGCAGCGCCATGAAGAGTGGGACAGGGGACACTGAAGCTTTCTTT.

The chain is built from TRBV7-2 and TRBJ2-2, with 10 bases identical to TRBD2. J was trimmed by 7 bases and V by 1 base; bases with no gene match: 9. CDR1 and CDR2 from the germline V gene are SGHTA and FQGNSA. This CDR3 has 17 residues. CDR3 sequence: CASSLGGLAGAVGELFF. Written as DNA, the CDR3 is TGTGCCAGCAGCTTAGGGGGGCTAGCGGGAGCAGTCGGGGAGCTGTTTTTT.

This clone was counted only a few times. The gene calls are TRBV7-6 and TRBJ2-7; 9 nucleotides align to TRBD1. J was trimmed by 1 base and V by 4 bases; bases with no gene match: 8. The CDR3 extends over 16 amino acids. Germline values: CDR1 SGHVS, CDR2 FNYEAQ. The CDR3 coding sequence is TGTGCCAGCAGCTCTAAAGGGACAGGGCGGTCCTACGAGCAGTACTTC. It encodes CASSSKGTGRSYEQYF.

This chain joins TRBV5-1 and TRBJ2-7; D gene uncertain. CDR3 length: 18 amino acids. V dropped 4 bases and J dropped 1 base, with 24 bases sitting between them. Germline assignment: CDR1 SGHRS and CDR2 YFSETQ. CDR3 sequence: CASSLRSKAGPMSYEQYF. CDR3 sequence (DNA): TGCGCCAGCAGCCTGAGGTCTAAGGCCGGTCCAATGTCCTACGAGCAGTACTTC.

The rearrangement joins TRBV28 to TRBJ1-5, with D possibly being TRBD1 (6 bases). Trimming removed 3 bases from V and 7 bases from J, with 10 bases in between. The CDR3 has 13 amino acids. Per germline, CDR1 MDHEN and CDR2 SYDVKM. The CDR3 spells CASSLGARQPQHF. The DNA of the CDR3 is TGTGCCAGCAGTTTGGGGGCGCGACAGCCCCAGCATTTT.

The V and J genes are TRBV7-8 and TRBJ1-5; possibly TRBD1 for D (6 bases). This CDR3 comprises 14 residues. Germline CDR1 SGHVS, CDR2 FQNEAQ. The germline V and J ends were trimmed by 5 bases and 5 bases, with 13 bases remaining between them. Here the CDR3 reads CASSQGWGDQPQHF. The DNA of the CDR3 is TGTGCCAGCAGCCAGGGGTGGGGTGATCAGCCCCAGCATTTT.

This clone was detected once. J is TRBJ1-4 and V is TRBV14; 7 bases are a match to TRBD1. V dropped 0 bases and J dropped 3; count of bases not matched to a gene: 4. This CDR3 spans 16 amino acids. Germline CDR1 reads SGHDN; CDR2 reads FVKESK. DNA of the CDR3: TGTGCCAGCAGCCAAGATGTAGGGACAGCTAATGAAAAACTGTTTTTT. Its translation is CASSQDVGTANEKLFF.